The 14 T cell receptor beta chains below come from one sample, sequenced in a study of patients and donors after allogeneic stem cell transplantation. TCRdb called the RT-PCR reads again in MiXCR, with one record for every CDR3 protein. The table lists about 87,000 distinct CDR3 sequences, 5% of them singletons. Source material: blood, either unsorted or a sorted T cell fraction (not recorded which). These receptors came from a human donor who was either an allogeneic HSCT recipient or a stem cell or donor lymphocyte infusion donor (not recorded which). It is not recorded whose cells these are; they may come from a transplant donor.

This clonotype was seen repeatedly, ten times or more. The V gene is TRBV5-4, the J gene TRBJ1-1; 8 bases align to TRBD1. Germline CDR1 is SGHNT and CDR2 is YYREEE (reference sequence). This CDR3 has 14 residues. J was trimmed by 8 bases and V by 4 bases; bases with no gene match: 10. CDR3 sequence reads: CASSKWDRSREAFF. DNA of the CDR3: TGTGCCAGCAGCAAATGGGACAGGAGTCGAGAAGCTTTCTTT. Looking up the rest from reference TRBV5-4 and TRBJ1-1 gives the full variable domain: ETGVTQSPTHLIKTRGQQVTLRCSSQSGHNTVSWYQQALGQGPQFIFQYYREEENGRGNFPPRFSGLQFPNYSSELNVNALELDDSALYLCASSKWDRSREAFFGQGTRLTVV.

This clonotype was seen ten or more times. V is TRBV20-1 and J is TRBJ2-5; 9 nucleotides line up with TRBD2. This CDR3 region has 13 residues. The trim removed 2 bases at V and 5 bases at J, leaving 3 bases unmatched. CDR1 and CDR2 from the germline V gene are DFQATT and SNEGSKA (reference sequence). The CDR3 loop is CSARPAGGETQYF. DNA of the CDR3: TGCAGTGCTAGACCTGCGGGAGGGGAGACCCAGTACTTC.

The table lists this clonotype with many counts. Written as DNA, the CDR3 is TGTGCCAGCAGCTCCCTAGCGGGTACCCAAGAGACCCAGTACTTC. Translated: CASSSLAGTQETQYF. The rearrangement uses TRBV11-2 and TRBJ2-5, with TRBD2 identical over 8 bases. With V trimmed by 4 bases and J by 1 base, 5 bases remained unmatched. CDR1 and CDR2 (germline): SGHAT, FQNNGV. The CDR3 runs 15 residues.

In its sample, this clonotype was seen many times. In DNA, the CDR3 is TGCGCCAGCAGTGATGGGGGCGAGCTAGCGGGGAAGCAGTTCTTC. Translating gives CASSDGGELAGKQFF. The chain uses TRBV10-1 and TRBJ2-1; TRBD2 agrees at 9 bases. Germline values: CDR1 WNHNN, CDR2 SYGVQD (reference sequence). The length of the CDR3 is 15 residues. The V gene end was trimmed by 3 bases and the J gene end by 11 bases; junction bases not matched to a gene: 11.

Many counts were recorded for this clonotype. CDR3: CSAIKQDPGELFF. The CDR3, as DNA: TGCAGCGCCATAAAACAGGACCCCGGGGAGCTGTTTTTT. The chain uses TRBV29-1 and TRBJ2-2, with D perhaps matching TRBD1 (5 bases). The CDR3 extends over 13 amino acids. Germline V gene lookup returns CDR1 SQVTM and CDR2 ANQGSEA. Trimming stripped 7 bases from V and 6 bases from J, with 15 bases between.

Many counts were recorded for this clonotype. The CDR3 protein is CASSTGANTEAFF. DNA of the CDR3: TGTGCCAGCAGTACAGGGGCGAACACTGAAGCTTTCTTT. V is TRBV12-3 or TRBV12-4 and J is TRBJ1-1, with 7 bases lining up with TRBD1. The CDR3 totals 13 residues. Trimming cost V 5 bases and J 1 base; bases outside gene matches: 1.

The CDR3 loop is CASSPEQSYTF. Here the CDR3 DNA reads TGTGCCAGCAGCCCGGAACAAAGCTACACCTTC. The chain combines TRBV7-9 with TRBJ1-2, with unresolved D. The germline CDR1 and CDR2 sequences are SEHNR and FQNEAQ (reference sequence). Trimming pared 5 bases from V and 9 bases from J, leaving 10 bases between. The CDR3 totals 11 residues.

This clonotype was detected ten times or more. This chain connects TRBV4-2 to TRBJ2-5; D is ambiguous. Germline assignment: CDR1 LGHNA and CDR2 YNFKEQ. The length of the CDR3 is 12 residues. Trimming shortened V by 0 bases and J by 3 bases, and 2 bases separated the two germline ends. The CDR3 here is CASSQDKETQYF. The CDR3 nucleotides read TGTGCCAGCAGCCAAGATAAAGAGACCCAGTACTTC.

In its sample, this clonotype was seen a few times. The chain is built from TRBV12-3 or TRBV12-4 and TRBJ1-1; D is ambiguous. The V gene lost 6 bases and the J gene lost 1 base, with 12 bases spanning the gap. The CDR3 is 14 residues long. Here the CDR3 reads CASSPKGPNTEAFF. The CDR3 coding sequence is TGTGCCAGCAGCCCTAAAGGCCCGAACACTGAAGCTTTCTTT.

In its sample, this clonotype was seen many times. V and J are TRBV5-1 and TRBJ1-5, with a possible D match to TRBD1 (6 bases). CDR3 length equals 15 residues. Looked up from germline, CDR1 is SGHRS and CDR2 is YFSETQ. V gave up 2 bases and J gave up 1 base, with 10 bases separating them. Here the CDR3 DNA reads TGCGCCAGCAGCTTTACAGGGTCAAGCAATCAGCCCCAGCATTTT. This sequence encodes CASSFTGSSNQPQHF.

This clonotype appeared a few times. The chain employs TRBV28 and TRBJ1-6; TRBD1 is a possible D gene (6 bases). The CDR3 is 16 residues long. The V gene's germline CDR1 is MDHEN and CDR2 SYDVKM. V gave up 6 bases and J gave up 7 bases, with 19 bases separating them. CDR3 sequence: CASSTLTLGGNSPLHF. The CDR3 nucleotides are TGTGCCAGCAGCACCCTAACCCTCGGGGGCAATTCACCCCTCCACTTT.

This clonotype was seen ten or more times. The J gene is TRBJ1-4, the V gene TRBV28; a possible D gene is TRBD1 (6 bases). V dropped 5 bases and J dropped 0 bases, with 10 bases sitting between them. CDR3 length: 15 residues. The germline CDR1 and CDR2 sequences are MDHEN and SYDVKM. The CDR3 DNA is TGTGCCAGCAGTACAGGGAGTGCAACTAATGAAAAACTGTTTTTT. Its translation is CASSTGSATNEKLFF.

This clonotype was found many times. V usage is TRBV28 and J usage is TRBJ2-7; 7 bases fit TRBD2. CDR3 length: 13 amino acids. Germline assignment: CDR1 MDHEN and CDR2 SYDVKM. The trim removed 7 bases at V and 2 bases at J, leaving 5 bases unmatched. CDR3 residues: CASIPSGTYEQYF. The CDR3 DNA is TGTGCCAGCATCCCTAGCGGAACCTACGAGCAGTACTTC.

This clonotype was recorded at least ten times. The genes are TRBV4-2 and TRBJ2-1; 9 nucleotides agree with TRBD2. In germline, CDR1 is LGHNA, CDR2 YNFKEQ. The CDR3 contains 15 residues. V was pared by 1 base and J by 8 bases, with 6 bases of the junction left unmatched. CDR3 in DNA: TGTGCCAGCAGCCAAGTGGCGGGGGGGCGCGATGAGCAGTTCTTC. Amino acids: CASSQVAGGRDEQFF.